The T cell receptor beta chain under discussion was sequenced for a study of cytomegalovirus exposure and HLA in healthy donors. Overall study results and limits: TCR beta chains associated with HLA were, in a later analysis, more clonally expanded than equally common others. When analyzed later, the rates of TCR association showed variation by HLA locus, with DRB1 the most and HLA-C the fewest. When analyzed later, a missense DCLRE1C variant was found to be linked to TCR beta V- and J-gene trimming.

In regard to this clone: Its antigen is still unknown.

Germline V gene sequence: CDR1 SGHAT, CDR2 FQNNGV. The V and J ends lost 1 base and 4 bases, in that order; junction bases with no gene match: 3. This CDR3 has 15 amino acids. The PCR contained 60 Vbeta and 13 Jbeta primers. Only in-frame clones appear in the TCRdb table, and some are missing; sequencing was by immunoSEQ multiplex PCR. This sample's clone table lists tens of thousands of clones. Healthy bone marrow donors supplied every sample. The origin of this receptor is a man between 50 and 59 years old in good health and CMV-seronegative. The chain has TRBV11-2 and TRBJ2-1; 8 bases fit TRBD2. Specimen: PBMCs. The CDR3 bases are TGTGCCAGCAGCTTAGGCGGGGGGCGATACAATGAGCAGTTCTTC. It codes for CASSLGGGRYNEQFF.